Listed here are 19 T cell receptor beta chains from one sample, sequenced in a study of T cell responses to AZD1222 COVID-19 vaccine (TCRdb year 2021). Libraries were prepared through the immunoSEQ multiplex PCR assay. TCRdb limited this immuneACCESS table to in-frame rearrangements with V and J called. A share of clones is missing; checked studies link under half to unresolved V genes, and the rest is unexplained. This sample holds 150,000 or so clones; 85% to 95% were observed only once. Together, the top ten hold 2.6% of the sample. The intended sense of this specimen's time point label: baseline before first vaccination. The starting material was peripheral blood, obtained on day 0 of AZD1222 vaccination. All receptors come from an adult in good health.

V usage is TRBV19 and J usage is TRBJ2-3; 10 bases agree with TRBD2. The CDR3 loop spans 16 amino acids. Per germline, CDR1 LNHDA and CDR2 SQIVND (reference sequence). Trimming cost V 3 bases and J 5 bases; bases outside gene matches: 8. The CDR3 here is CASSMSPAGGGDTQYF. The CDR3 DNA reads TGTGCCAGTAGTATGTCTCCAGCGGGAGGGGGAGATACGCAGTATTTT.

The CDR3 here is CASRTSGKETQYF. The DNA for the CDR3 is TGTGCCAGCAGAACTAGCGGCAAAGAGACCCAGTACTTC. The chain is built from TRBV6-5 and TRBJ2-5, with 8 positions matching TRBD2. J was trimmed by 3 bases and V by 6 bases; bases with no gene match: 3. The CDR3 loop spans 13 amino acids. Germline-derived CDR1 and CDR2 are MNHEY and SVGAGI.

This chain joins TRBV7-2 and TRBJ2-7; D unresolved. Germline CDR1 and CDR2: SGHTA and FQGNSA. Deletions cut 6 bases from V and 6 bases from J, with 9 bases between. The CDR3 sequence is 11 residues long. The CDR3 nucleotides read TGTGCCAGCAGTCCCAGCCTCGAGCAGTACTTC. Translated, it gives CASSPSLEQYF. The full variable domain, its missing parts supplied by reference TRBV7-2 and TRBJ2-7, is GAGVSQSPSNKVTEKGKDVELRCDPISGHTALYWYRQSLGQGLEFLIYFQGNSAPDKSGLPSDRFSAERTGGSVSTLTIQRTQQEDSAVYLCASSPSLEQYFGPGTRLTVT.

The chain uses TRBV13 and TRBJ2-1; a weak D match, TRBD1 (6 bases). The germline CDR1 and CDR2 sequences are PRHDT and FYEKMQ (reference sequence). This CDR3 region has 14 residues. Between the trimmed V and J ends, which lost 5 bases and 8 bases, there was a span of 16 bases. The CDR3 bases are TGTGCCAGCAGCGCCTCCCCAGGGGAGTATGAGCAGTTCTTC. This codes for CASSASPGEYEQFF. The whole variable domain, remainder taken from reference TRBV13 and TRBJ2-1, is AAGVIQSPRHLIKEKRETATLKCYPIPRHDTVYWYQQGPGQDPQFLISFYEKMQSDKGSIPDRFSAQQFSDYHSELNMSSLELGDSALYFCASSASPGEYEQFFGPGTRLTVL.

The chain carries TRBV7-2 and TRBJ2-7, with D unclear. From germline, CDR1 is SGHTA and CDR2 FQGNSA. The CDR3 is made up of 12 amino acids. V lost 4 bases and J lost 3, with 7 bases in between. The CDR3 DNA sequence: TGTGCCAGCAGCTCCTGGAGCTACGAGCAGTACTTC. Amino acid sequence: CASSSWSYEQYF.

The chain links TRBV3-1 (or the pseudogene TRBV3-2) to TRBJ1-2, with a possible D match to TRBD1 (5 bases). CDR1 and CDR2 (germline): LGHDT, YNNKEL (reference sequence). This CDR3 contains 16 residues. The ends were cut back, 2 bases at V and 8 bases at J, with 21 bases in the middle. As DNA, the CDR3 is TGTGCCAGCAGCCAAAGCCGCCGGGACCTAGACCCGGGCTACACCTTC. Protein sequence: CASSQSRRDLDPGYTF.

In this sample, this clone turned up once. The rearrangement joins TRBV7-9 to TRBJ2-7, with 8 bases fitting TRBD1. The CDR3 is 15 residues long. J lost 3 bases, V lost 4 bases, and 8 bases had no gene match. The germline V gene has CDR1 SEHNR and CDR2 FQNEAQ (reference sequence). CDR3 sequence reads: CASSSSDRGNYEQYF. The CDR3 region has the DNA TGTGCCAGCAGCTCGTCCGACAGGGGCAACTACGAGCAGTACTTC.

CDR3 in amino acids: CASSQGVDGGYTF. The CDR3 nucleotides are TGTGCCAGCAGCCAAGGGGTGGATGGTGGCTACACCTTC. The chain employs TRBV3-1 (or the pseudogene TRBV3-2) and TRBJ1-2; unclear D gene. The germline gives CDR1 LGHDT, CDR2 YNNKEL (reference sequence). Between the trimmed V and J ends, which lost 1 base and 7 bases, there was a span of 10 bases. This CDR3 is built from 13 residues.

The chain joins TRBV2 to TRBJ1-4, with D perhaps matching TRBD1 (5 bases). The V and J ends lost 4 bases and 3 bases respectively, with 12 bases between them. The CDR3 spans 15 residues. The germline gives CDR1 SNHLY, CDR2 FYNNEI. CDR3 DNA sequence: TGTGCCAGCAGTGCGAAGGGCAGGGCTAATGAAAAACTGTTTTTT. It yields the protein CASSAKGRANEKLFF. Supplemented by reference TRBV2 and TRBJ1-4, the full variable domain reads EPEVTQTPSHQVTQMGQEVILRCVPISNHLYFYWYRQILGQKVEFLVSFYNNEISEKSEIFDDQFSVERPDGSNFTLKIRSTKLEDSAMYFCASSAKGRANEKLFFGSGTQLSVL.

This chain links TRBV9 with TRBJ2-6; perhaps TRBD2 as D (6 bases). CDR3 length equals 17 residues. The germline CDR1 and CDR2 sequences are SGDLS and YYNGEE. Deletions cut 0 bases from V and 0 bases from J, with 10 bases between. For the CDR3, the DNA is TGTGCCAGCAGCGTAGCGGCGGGGAGCTCTGGGGCCAACGTCCTGACTTTC. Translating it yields CASSVAAGSSGANVLTF.

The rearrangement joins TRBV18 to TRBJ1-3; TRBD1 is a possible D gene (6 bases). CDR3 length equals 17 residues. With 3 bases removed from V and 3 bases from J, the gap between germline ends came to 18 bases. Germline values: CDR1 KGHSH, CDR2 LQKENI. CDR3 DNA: TGTGCCAGCTCACCTACGGGGGCCGGGACAATTGGAAACACCATATATTTT. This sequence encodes CASSPTGAGTIGNTIYF. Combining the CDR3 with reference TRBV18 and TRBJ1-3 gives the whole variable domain NAGVMQNPRHLVRRRGQEARLRCSPMKGHSHVYWYRQLPEEGLKFMVYLQKENIIDESGMPKERFSAEFPKEGPSILRIQQVVRGDSAAYFCASSPTGAGTIGNTIYFGEGSWLTVV.

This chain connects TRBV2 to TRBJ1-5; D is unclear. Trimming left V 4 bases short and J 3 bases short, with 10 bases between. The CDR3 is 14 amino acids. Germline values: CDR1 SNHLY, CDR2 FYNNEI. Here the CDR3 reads CASSAGLSNQPQHF. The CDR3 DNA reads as TGTGCCAGCAGTGCCGGACTCTCCAATCAGCCCCAGCATTTT.

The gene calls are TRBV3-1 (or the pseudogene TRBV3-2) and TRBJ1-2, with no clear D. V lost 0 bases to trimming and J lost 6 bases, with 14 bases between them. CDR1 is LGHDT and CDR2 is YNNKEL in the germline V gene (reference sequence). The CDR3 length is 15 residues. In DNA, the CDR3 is TGTGCCAGCAGCCAAGAACCCCAACCCGTCCATGGCTACACCTTC. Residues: CASSQEPQPVHGYTF.

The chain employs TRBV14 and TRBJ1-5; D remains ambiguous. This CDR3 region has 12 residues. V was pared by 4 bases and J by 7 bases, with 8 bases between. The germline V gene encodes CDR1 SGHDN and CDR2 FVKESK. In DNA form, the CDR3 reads TGTGCCAGCAGCCTCCCCGGCCAGCCCCAGCATTTT. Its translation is CASSLPGQPQHF.

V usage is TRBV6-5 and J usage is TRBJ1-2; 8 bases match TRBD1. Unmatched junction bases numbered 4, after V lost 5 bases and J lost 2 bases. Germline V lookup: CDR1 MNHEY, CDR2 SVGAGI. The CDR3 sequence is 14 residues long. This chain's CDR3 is CASSPGGANYGYTF. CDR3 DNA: TGTGCCAGCAGTCCAGGGGGCGCAAACTATGGCTACACCTTC.

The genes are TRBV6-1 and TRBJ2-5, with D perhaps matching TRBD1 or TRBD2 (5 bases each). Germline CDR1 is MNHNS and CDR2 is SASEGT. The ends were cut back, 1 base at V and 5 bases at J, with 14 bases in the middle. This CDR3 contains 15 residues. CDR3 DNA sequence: TGTGCCAGCAGTGAAGGTCAGGGAGCATTGGAGACCCAGTACTTC. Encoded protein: CASSEGQGALETQYF.

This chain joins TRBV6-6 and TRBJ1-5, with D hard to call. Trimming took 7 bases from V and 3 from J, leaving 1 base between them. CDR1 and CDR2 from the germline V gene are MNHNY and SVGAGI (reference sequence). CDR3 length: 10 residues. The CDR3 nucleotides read TGTGCCAGCAACAATCAGCCCCAGCATTTT. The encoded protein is CASNNQPQHF.

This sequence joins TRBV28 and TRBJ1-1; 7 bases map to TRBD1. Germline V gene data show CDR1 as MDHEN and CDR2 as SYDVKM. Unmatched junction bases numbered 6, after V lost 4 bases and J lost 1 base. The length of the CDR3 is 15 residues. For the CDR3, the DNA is TGTGCCAGCAGTTCCCCGGGACAGAGGAACACTGAAGCTTTCTTT. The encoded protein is CASSSPGQRNTEAFF.

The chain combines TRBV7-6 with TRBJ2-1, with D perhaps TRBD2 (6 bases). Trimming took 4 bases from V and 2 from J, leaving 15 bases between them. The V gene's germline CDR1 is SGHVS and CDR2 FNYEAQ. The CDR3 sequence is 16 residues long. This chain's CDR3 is CASSSGRGTTYNEQFF. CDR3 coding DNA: TGTGCCAGCAGCTCAGGGCGCGGGACCACCTACAATGAGCAGTTCTTC.